The entry below gives a single T cell receptor beta chain sequence along with its context. The data are from a study of blood T cell repertoires in COVID-19. Study in general: Samples taken during acute and convalescent COVID-19 were collected in the United States, Italy and Spain. Sources were T cells, B-cell-depleted T cells, or PBMCs; the material itself was cDNA or gDNA.

The V gene's germline CDR1 is LNHDA and CDR2 SQIVND (reference sequence). The CDR3 covers 14 residues. Trimming shortened V by 1 base and J by 7 bases, and 11 bases separated the two germline ends. As handled by the study authors: Using reference gene primer amplification, nucleated cell counts were estimated. TCRdb keeps only in-frame clones here, not all; method: immunoSEQ multiplex PCR. That table gives V, J and clone size, and the DNA gave D and trimming. The repertoire holds almost 95,000 clones, with around 72% as singletons. The chain employs TRBV19 and TRBJ1-5; a possible D gene is TRBD1 (5 bases). The specimen was peripheral blood. This receptor was taken from a woman in her sixties in a cohort sampled during active or convalescent COVID-19. The CDR3 region is CASSIVRGDQPQHF. DNA for the CDR3: TGTGCCAGTAGTATAGTAAGGGGTGACCAGCCCCAGCATTTT.